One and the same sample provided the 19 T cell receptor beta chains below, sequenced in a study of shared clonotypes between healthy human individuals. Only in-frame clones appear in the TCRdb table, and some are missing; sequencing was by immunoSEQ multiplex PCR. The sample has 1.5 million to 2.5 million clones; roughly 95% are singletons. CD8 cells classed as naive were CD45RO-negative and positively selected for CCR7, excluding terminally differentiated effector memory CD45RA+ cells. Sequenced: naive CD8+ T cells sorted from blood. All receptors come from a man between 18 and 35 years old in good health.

CDR3 DNA: TGTGCCAGCAGCCAAGTTCCGGGACTAGCGGAGTACAATGAGCAGTTCTTC. Translating it yields CASSQVPGLAEYNEQFF. V usage is TRBV4-2 and J usage is TRBJ2-1; 11 bases map to TRBD2. The CDR3 is 17 residues long. Germline V gene sequence: CDR1 LGHNA, CDR2 YNFKEQ. V gave up 1 base and J gave up 4 bases; unmatched junction bases: 6.

CDR3 amino acids: CASSHDYEQYF. CDR3 nucleotide sequence: TGTGCCAGCAGCCATGACTACGAGCAGTACTTC. The chain recombines TRBV5-6 with TRBJ2-7; D gene unclear. This CDR3 comprises 11 residues. CDR1 and CDR2 (germline): SGHDT, YYEEEE. V lost 4 bases to trimming and J lost 3 bases, with 5 bases between them.

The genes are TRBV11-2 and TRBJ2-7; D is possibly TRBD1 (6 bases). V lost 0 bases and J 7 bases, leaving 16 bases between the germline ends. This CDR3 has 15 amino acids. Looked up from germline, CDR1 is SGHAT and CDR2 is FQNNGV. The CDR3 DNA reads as TGTGCCAGCAGCTTAGATAGGACAGCCATCGGGGAGCAGTACTTC. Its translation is CASSLDRTAIGEQYF.

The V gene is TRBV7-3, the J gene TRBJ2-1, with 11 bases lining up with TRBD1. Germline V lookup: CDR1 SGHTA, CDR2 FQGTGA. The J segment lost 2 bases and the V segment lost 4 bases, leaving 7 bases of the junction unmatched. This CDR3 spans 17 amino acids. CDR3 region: CASSSLPGQGAYNEQFF. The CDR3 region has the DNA TGTGCCAGCAGCTCATTACCGGGACAGGGGGCCTACAATGAGCAGTTCTTC.

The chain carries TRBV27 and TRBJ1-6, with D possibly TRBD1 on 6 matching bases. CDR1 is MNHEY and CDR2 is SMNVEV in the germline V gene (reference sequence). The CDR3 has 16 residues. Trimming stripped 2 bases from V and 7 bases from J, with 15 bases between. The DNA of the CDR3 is TGTGCCAGCAGTTTACAACAGGGAGCACTAAATTCACCCCTCCACTTT. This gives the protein CASSLQQGALNSPLHF.

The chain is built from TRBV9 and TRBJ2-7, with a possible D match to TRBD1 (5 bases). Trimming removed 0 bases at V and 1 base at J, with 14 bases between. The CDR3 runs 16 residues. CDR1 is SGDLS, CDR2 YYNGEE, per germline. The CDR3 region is CASSVDDRVPSYEQYF. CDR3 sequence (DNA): TGTGCCAGCAGCGTAGACGACAGAGTTCCTTCCTACGAGCAGTACTTC.

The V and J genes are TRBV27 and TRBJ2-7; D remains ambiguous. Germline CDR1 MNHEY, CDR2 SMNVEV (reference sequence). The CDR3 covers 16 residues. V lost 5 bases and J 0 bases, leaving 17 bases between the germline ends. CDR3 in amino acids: CASSPDPPSSSYEQYF. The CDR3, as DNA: TGTGCCAGCAGTCCCGATCCCCCATCGAGCTCCTACGAGCAGTACTTC.

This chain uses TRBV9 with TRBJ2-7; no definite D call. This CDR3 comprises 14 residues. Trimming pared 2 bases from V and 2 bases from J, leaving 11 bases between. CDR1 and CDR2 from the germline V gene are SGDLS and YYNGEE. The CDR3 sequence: CASSVSYVPYEQYF. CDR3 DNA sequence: TGTGCCAGCAGCGTGAGTTATGTTCCCTACGAGCAGTACTTC.

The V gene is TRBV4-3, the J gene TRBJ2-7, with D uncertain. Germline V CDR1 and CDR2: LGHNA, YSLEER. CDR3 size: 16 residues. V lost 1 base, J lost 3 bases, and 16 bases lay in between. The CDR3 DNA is TGCGCCAGCAGCCAAGTCTGGGCCCCTGGGGACTACGAGCAGTACTTC. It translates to CASSQVWAPGDYEQYF.

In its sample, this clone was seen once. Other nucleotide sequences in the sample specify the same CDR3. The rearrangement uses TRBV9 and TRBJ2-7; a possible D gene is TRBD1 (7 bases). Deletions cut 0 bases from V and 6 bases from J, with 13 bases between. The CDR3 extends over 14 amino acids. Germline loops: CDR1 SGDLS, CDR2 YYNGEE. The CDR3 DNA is TGTGCCAGCAGCGTAGGACAGGGAGGCTCCGAGCAGTACTTC. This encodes CASSVGQGGSEQYF. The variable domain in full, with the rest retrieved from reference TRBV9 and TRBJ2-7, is DSGVTQTPKHLITATGQRVTLRCSPRSGDLSVYWYQQSLDQGLQFLIQYYNGEERAKGNILERFSAQQFPDLHSELNLSSLELGDSALYFCASSVGQGGSEQYFGPGTRLTVT.

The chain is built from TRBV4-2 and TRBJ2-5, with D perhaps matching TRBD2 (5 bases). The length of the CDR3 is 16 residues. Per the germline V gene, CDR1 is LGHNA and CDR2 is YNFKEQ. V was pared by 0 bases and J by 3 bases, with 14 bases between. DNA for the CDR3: TGTGCCAGCAGCCAAGAAGTCATGTCCGGGGAAGAGACCCAGTACTTC. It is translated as CASSQEVMSGEETQYF.

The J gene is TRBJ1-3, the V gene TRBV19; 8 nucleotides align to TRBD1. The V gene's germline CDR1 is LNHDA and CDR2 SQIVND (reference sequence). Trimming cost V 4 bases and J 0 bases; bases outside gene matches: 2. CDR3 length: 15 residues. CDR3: CASSKDRDSGNTIYF. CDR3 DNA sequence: TGTGCCAGTAGTAAGGACAGGGACTCTGGAAACACCATATATTTT.

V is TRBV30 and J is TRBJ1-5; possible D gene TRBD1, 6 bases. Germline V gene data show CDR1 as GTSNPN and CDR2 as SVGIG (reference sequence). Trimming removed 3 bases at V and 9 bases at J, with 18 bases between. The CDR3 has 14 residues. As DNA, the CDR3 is TGTGCCTGGAGCCCAGGGGCCGGCGGGTGGCCCCAGCATTTT. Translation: CAWSPGAGGWPQHF.

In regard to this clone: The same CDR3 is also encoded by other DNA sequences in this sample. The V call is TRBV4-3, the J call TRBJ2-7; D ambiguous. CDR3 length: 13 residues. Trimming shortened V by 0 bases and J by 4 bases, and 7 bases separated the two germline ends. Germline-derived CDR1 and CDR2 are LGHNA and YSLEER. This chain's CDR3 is CASSQDVGYEQYF. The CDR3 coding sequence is TGCGCCAGCAGCCAAGATGTTGGGTACGAGCAGTACTTC.

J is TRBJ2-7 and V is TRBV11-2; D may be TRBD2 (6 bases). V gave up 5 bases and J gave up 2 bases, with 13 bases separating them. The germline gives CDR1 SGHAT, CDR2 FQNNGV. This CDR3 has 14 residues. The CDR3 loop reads CASSHGSSTYEQYF. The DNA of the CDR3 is TGTGCCAGCAGCCACGGGAGCAGCACCTACGAGCAGTACTTC.

The CDR3 region is CASSQAVALGNEAFF. The CDR3 coding sequence is TGCGCCAGCAGCCAAGCTGTGGCCCTTGGGAATGAAGCTTTCTTT. The V call is TRBV4-1, the J call TRBJ1-1; D gene unclear. CDR1 and CDR2 from the germline V gene are MGHRA and YSYEKL. The CDR3 is made up of 15 amino acids. Trimming removed 1 base from V and 7 bases from J, with 16 bases in between.

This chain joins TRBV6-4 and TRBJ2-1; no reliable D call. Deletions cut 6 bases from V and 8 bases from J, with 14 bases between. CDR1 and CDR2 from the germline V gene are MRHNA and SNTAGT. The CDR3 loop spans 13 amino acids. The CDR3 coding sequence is TGTGCCAGCAGCCGATACGTGACCGATGAGCAGTTCTTC. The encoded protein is CASSRYVTDEQFF.

CDR3 residues: CASSSGTGPNEQFF. CDR3 DNA sequence: TGTGCCAGCAGCTCCGGGACAGGGCCCAATGAGCAGTTCTTC. The chain is built from TRBV27 and TRBJ2-1; 9 bases agree with TRBD1. Germline V lookup: CDR1 MNHEY, CDR2 SMNVEV (reference sequence). V gave up 6 bases and J gave up 6 bases; unmatched junction bases: 6. CDR3 length equals 14 residues.

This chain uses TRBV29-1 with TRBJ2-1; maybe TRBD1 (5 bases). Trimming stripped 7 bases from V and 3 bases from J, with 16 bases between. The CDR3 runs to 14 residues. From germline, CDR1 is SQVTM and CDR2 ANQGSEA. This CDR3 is CSALTRVDYNEQFF. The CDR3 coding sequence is TGCAGCGCGCTAACCAGGGTTGACTACAATGAGCAGTTCTTC.